Listed below are T cell receptor beta chains from one sample, sequenced in a study of CD8 T cells in Susac syndrome. MiXCR, applied by TCRdb to the immunoSEQ multiplex PCR reads, yields one record per CDR3 protein. The table shows 180,000 or so distinct CDR3 sequences, with just under 95% occurring only once. Material: CD4+ T cells from PBMCs. These receptors all stem from a human donor in good health. CDR3s include the opening cysteine and the closing phenylalanine or tryptophan. A D gene is named only where the DNA matches it firmly. The listing skips clone size in some rows; elsewhere it reads once, few, many or a size class.

j_gene: TRBJ2-1; d_gene: NA; v_gene: TRBV12-3/TRBV12-4; abundance: NA; CDR3nt: TGTGCCAGCAGCTCGCGACAGATTTACAATGAGCAGTTCTTC; CDR3aa: CASSSRQIYNEQFF
j_gene: TRBJ2-1; d_gene: NA; v_gene: TRBV20-1; abundance: NA; CDR3nt: TGCAGTGCTAGAGATCCTTCGGGGGTTTACAATGAGCAGTTCTTC; CDR3aa: CSARDPSGVYNEQFF
j_gene: TRBJ1-6; d_gene: NA; v_gene: TRBV19; abundance: NA; CDR3nt: TGTGCCAGCACGACAGCGCATAATTCACCCCTCCACTTT; CDR3aa: CASTTAHNSPLHF
j_gene: TRBJ2-3; d_gene: NA; v_gene: TRBV20-1; abundance: NA; CDR3nt: TGCAGTGGCGGGTCTAGCACAGATACGCAGTATTTT; CDR3aa: CSGGSSTDTQYF
j_gene: TRBJ2-7; d_gene: TRBD1; v_gene: TRBV20-1; abundance: NA; CDR3nt: TGCAGTGCTGTCCGGGACAGGGGGCTATACGAGCAGTACTTC; CDR3aa: CSAVRDRGLYEQYF
j_gene: TRBJ2-1; d_gene: TRBD2; v_gene: TRBV25-1; abundance: NA; CDR3nt: TGTGCCAGCAGTACCGGCGGCGGGGGTGCTTTGAATGAGCAGTTCTTC; CDR3aa: CASSTGGGGALNEQFF
j_gene: TRBJ2-5; d_gene: NA; v_gene: TRBV30; abundance: NA; CDR3nt: TGTGCCTGGAGCGCCGGTGGGCAAGAGACCCAGTACTTC; CDR3aa: CAWSAGGQETQYF
j_gene: TRBJ1-1; d_gene: NA; v_gene: TRBV12-3/TRBV12-4; abundance: NA; CDR3nt: TGTGCCAGCAGCTTAGCCGGGAACACTGAAGCTTTCTTT; CDR3aa: CASSLAGNTEAFF
j_gene: TRBJ2-6; d_gene: NA; v_gene: TRBV3-1; abundance: few; CDR3nt: TGTGCCAGCAGTCCTGGGGCCAACGTCCTGACTTTC; CDR3aa: CASSPGANVLTF
j_gene: TRBJ1-2; d_gene: TRBD1; v_gene: TRBV7-8; abundance: NA; CDR3nt: TGTGCCAGCAGCTTTCCGGGACAGCCTGATGGCTACACCTTC; CDR3aa: CASSFPGQPDGYTF
j_gene: TRBJ2-7; d_gene: NA; v_gene: TRBV19; abundance: once; CDR3nt: TGTGCCAGTACCCAGAGGCCCGGACGGAACTACGAGCAGTACTTC; CDR3aa: CASTQRPGRNYEQYF
j_gene: TRBJ2-1; d_gene: NA; v_gene: TRBV20-1; abundance: NA; CDR3nt: TGCAGTTCCCCGGACATAGTCGGCGAGCAGTTCTTC; CDR3aa: CSSPDIVGEQFF
j_gene: TRBJ2-7; d_gene: TRBD1; v_gene: TRBV12-3/TRBV12-4; abundance: NA; CDR3nt: TGTGCCAGCACCCCGGGACAGGTCTACGAGCAGTACTTC; CDR3aa: CASTPGQVYEQYF
j_gene: TRBJ1-5; d_gene: TRBD1; v_gene: TRBV7-2; abundance: once; CDR3nt: TGTGCCAGCAGCCAGACAGGGTTACCCCAGCATTTT; CDR3aa: CASSQTGLPQHF
j_gene: TRBJ2-3; d_gene: NA; v_gene: TRBV20-1; abundance: once; CDR3nt: TGCAGTGCTAGAGACGGCCCAAATACGCAGTATTTT; CDR3aa: CSARDGPNTQYF
j_gene: TRBJ2-7; d_gene: TRBD1; v_gene: TRBV9; abundance: NA; CDR3nt: TGTGCCAGCAACGTAGCGGGACAGGGGATCCACGAGCAGTACTTC; CDR3aa: CASNVAGQGIHEQYF
j_gene: TRBJ2-7; d_gene: NA; v_gene: TRBV3-1; abundance: NA; CDR3nt: TGTGCCAGCAGGGGATCGAACCCCCGCACCTACGAGCAGTACTTC; CDR3aa: CASRGSNPRTYEQYF
j_gene: TRBJ1-1; d_gene: NA; v_gene: TRBV30; abundance: NA; CDR3nt: TGTGCCTGGAGTGTAGTTCTCCCGAACACTGAAGCTTTCTTT; CDR3aa: CAWSVVLPNTEAFF
j_gene: TRBJ1-3; d_gene: NA; v_gene: TRBV28; abundance: once; CDR3nt: TGTGCCAGCAGTTGGGGGGGATCCTCTGGAAACACCATATATTTT; CDR3aa: CASSWGGSSGNTIYF
j_gene: TRBJ2-7; d_gene: TRBD2; v_gene: TRBV5-1; abundance: NA; CDR3nt: TGCGCCAGCAGCCCCACGTTGGCGGGGGGTTCCTACGAGCAGTACTTC; CDR3aa: CASSPTLAGGSYEQYF
j_gene: TRBJ1-2; d_gene: NA; v_gene: TRBV4-3; abundance: NA; CDR3nt: TGCGCCAGCAGCCAGGTCGCGGAGCCTGGCTATGGCTACACCTTC; CDR3aa: CASSQVAEPGYGYTF
j_gene: TRBJ1-2; d_gene: NA; v_gene: TRBV12-3/TRBV12-4; abundance: NA; CDR3nt: TGTGCCAGCAGCCCCCGGTGGAGGGGGTCGAACTATGGCTACACCTTC; CDR3aa: CASSPRWRGSNYGYTF
j_gene: TRBJ1-1; d_gene: NA; v_gene: TRBV7-3; abundance: NA; CDR3nt: TGTGCCAGCAGACCCGGCGGACAAAACACTGAAGCTTTCTTT; CDR3aa: CASRPGGQNTEAFF
j_gene: TRBJ2-7; d_gene: TRBD1; v_gene: TRBV13; abundance: NA; CDR3nt: TGTGCCAGCAGCTCACAAGGGGGTGACAGGGGCGGGCTCTACGAGCAGTACTTC; CDR3aa: CASSSQGGDRGGLYEQYF
j_gene: TRBJ1-1; d_gene: NA; v_gene: TRBV29-1; abundance: NA; CDR3nt: TGCAGCGTTGAAGTAGGACCCACGAACACTGAAGCTTTCTTT; CDR3aa: CSVEVGPTNTEAFF
j_gene: TRBJ2-3; d_gene: TRBD2; v_gene: TRBV6-8; abundance: once; CDR3nt: TGTGCCAGCAGCAGCGGACTAGCGGGGGGACGGAGCACAGATACGCAGTATTTT; CDR3aa: CASSSGLAGGRSTDTQYF
j_gene: TRBJ1-2; d_gene: NA; v_gene: TRBV20-1; abundance: NA; CDR3nt: TGCAGTGCTAGAGCTAATCAGGGAGGCGGCTACACCTTC; CDR3aa: CSARANQGGGYTF
j_gene: TRBJ1-6; d_gene: TRBD1; v_gene: TRBV30; abundance: NA; CDR3nt: TGTGCCTGGAGTGGGACAGGGCGGAATTCACCCCTCCACTTT; CDR3aa: CAWSGTGRNSPLHF
j_gene: TRBJ1-2; d_gene: NA; v_gene: TRBV15; abundance: NA; CDR3nt: TGTGCCACCAGCAGGACAACGAACTATGGCTACACCTTC; CDR3aa: CATSRTTNYGYTF
j_gene: TRBJ2-1; d_gene: TRBD2; v_gene: TRBV9; abundance: NA; CDR3nt: TGTGCCAGCAGCGTAGAGCGGGGGGTTAACAATGAGCAGTTCTTC; CDR3aa: CASSVERGVNNEQFF
j_gene: TRBJ2-2; d_gene: NA; v_gene: TRBV7-2; abundance: NA; CDR3nt: TGTGCCAGCAGCTATCTCGTCACCGGGGAGCTGTTTTTT; CDR3aa: CASSYLVTGELFF
j_gene: TRBJ2-2; d_gene: TRBD2; v_gene: TRBV6-2/TRBV6-3; abundance: NA; CDR3nt: TGTGCCAGCAGTAGCGGGGGCACCGGGGAGCTGTTTTTT; CDR3aa: CASSSGGTGELFF
j_gene: TRBJ1-1; d_gene: NA; v_gene: TRBV2; abundance: NA; CDR3nt: TGTGCCAGCAGTGTGGGGGGCGGGGCTTTCTTT; CDR3aa: CASSVGGGAFF
j_gene: TRBJ1-4; d_gene: NA; v_gene: TRBV20-1; abundance: NA; CDR3nt: TGCAGTGCTAGAGGGGGGGACGGTGCAACTAATGAAAAACTGTTTTTT; CDR3aa: CSARGGDGATNEKLFF
j_gene: TRBJ1-1; d_gene: NA; v_gene: TRBV5-8; abundance: once; CDR3nt: TGTGCCAGCAGCTTGTTCAGTGAAGCTTTCTTT; CDR3aa: CASSLFSEAFF
j_gene: TRBJ1-6; d_gene: TRBD1; v_gene: TRBV20-1; abundance: NA; CDR3nt: TGCAGTGCTAGAGGGGACAGGGATACTTCACCCCTCCACTTT; CDR3aa: CSARGDRDTSPLHF
j_gene: TRBJ2-3; d_gene: TRBD2; v_gene: TRBV27; abundance: once; CDR3nt: TGTGCCAGCAGTCGTCCCGGGACTAGCGGCACGAATACGCAGTATTTT; CDR3aa: CASSRPGTSGTNTQYF
j_gene: TRBJ2-3; d_gene: NA; v_gene: TRBV7-2; abundance: NA; CDR3nt: TGTGCCAGCAGAGCCAGAGGGACTAGCACAGATACGCAGTATTTT; CDR3aa: CASRARGTSTDTQYF
j_gene: TRBJ2-3; d_gene: TRBD2; v_gene: TRBV10-3; abundance: NA; CDR3nt: TGTGCCATCAGTGTAAGCGGGGGCACAGATACGCAGTATTTT; CDR3aa: CAISVSGGTDTQYF
j_gene: TRBJ1-2; d_gene: NA; v_gene: TRBV7-6; abundance: NA; CDR3nt: TGTGCCACCTCCCCCGAACGGTCCGGAGGTTATGGCTACACCTTC; CDR3aa: CATSPERSGGYGYTF
j_gene: TRBJ2-5; d_gene: NA; v_gene: TRBV7-2; abundance: NA; CDR3nt: TGTGCCAGCAGCTTTGGACTGAGCGGGACCCAGTACTTC; CDR3aa: CASSFGLSGTQYF
j_gene: TRBJ2-5; d_gene: TRBD2; v_gene: TRBV29-1; abundance: NA; CDR3nt: TGCAGCGTTGAAGTTCTCGGACTAGCGGGAGAGACCCAGTACTTC; CDR3aa: CSVEVLGLAGETQYF
j_gene: TRBJ2-4; d_gene: NA; v_gene: TRBV4-3; abundance: NA; CDR3nt: TGCGCCAGCAGCCATGAAAGAGGACAGCCCGGAAACATTCAGTACTTC; CDR3aa: CASSHERGQPGNIQYF
j_gene: TRBJ2-5; d_gene: TRBD2; v_gene: TRBV20-1; abundance: NA; CDR3nt: TGCAGTGCTCGGGACTACTCCTTACAAGAGACCCAGTACTTC; CDR3aa: CSARDYSLQETQYF
j_gene: TRBJ1-1; d_gene: NA; v_gene: TRBV29-1; abundance: NA; CDR3nt: TGCAGCGTTGAGAGGAACCTTGAAGCTTTCTTT; CDR3aa: CSVERNLEAFF
j_gene: TRBJ2-3; d_gene: NA; v_gene: TRBV29-1; abundance: NA; CDR3nt: TGCAGCGTCCTCCCCCCGAGCAGTAGCACAGATACGCAGTATTTT; CDR3aa: CSVLPPSSSTDTQYF
j_gene: TRBJ2-5; d_gene: NA; v_gene: TRBV9; abundance: NA; CDR3nt: TGTGCCAGCAGCGTAGTAGGCTCCGAGAGGGAGACCCAGTACTTC; CDR3aa: CASSVVGSERETQYF
j_gene: TRBJ2-7; d_gene: TRBD1; v_gene: TRBV28; abundance: NA; CDR3nt: TGTGCCAGCACCAGTGACAGGGGGCAGAACGAGCAGTACTTC; CDR3aa: CASTSDRGQNEQYF
j_gene: TRBJ1-2; d_gene: NA; v_gene: TRBV28; abundance: NA; CDR3nt: TGTGCCAGCAGCCTCACGGGAAGGCCGAATTCCACCTTC; CDR3aa: CASSLTGRPNSTF
j_gene: TRBJ2-5; d_gene: TRBD2; v_gene: TRBV2; abundance: NA; CDR3nt: TGTGCCAGCAGTGACGACGGACTAGCGGGGCCCCAGTACTTC; CDR3aa: CASSDDGLAGPQYF
j_gene: TRBJ2-7; d_gene: TRBD2; v_gene: TRBV20-1; abundance: NA; CDR3nt: TGCAGTGCTATTAGCGGGGCCGCCTACGAGCAGTACTTC; CDR3aa: CSAISGAAYEQYF
j_gene: TRBJ2-3; d_gene: TRBD2; v_gene: TRBV12-3/TRBV12-4; abundance: NA; CDR3nt: TGTGCCAGCAGCTCTAGCGGGGGGGGAGATACGCAGTATTTT; CDR3aa: CASSSSGGGDTQYF
j_gene: TRBJ1-6; d_gene: NA; v_gene: TRBV15; abundance: NA; CDR3nt: TGTGCCACCAGCAGAGATCTGGGCGGCGGGAATTCACCCCTCCACTTT; CDR3aa: CATSRDLGGGNSPLHF